This TCR beta chain was sequenced in a study of response to subunit inactivated influenza vaccine (dated by TCRdb to between 2018 and 2020). Broadly, across the study: The study used deep quantitative T cell receptor repertoire profiling to track responses to a trivalent subunit inactivated influenza vaccine. Study-level results and caveats: It was suggested by the authors that each seasonal influenza vaccination may recruit only a limited number of new T cells.

A remark on this clonotype: Its antigen specificity is not known. Nothing much larger sits one base from this clone, and base qualities are not available.

Libraries were prepared through RT-PCR. Instrument used: Illumina HiSeq 2500. In-frame beta chains were kept once TCRdb had trimmed the public reads at Q25 with fastp and called clones with MiXCR. Entries that share a CDR3 protein sequence are merged under the most common genes and DNA. Across this sample there are hundreds of thousands of distinct CDR3 sequences, with 15% to 18% seen only once. The top ten hold roughly 10% of the sample. The CDR3 runs 19 residues from the cysteine to the phenylalanine. The kept DNA is CDR3 alone, 57 bases in frame from the first base. CDR1 and CDR2, looked up from the germline V gene, are SGDLS and YYNGEE. V is cut back by 3 bases and J by 2 bases, with 12 bases in the junction unmatched.

Sequencing used PBMCs from blood, obtained roughly 12 days after vaccination. This receptor was taken from a man between 50 and 59 years old who received an inactivated influenza vaccine. Donor details come from another sample of the same person, matched by shared clones. This receptor chain uses TRBV9 and TRBJ2-3; 13 bases in the middle match TRBD2. CDR3 reads: CASSARQGLAGPHTDTQYF. The DNA sequence is TGTGCCAGCAGCGCCCGCCAGGGACTAGCGGGACCGCACACAGATACGCAGTATTTT.